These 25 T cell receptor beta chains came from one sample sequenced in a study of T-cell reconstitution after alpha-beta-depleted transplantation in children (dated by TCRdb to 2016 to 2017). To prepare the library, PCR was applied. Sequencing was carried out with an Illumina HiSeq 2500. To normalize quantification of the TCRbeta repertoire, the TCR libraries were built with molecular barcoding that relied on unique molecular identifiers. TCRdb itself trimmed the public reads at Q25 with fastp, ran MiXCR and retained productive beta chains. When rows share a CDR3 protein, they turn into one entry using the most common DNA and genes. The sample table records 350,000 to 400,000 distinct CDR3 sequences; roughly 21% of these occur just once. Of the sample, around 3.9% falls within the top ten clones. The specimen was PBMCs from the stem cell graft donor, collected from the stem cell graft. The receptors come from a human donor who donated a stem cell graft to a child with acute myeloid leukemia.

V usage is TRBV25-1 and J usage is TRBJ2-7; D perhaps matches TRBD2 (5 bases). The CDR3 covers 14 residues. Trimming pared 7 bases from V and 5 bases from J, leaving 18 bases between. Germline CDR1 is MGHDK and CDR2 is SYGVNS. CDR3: CASTPSGNLHEQYF. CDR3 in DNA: TGTGCCAGCACTCCTTCCGGGAATCTACACGAGCAGTACTTC.

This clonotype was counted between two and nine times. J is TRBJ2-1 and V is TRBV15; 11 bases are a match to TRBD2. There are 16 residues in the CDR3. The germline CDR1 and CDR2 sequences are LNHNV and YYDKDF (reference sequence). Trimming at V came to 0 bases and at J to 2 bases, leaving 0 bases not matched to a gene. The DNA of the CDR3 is TGTGCCACCAGCAGAGATAGCGGGAGGGCCTACAATGAGCAGTTCTTC. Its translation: CATSRDSGRAYNEQFF.

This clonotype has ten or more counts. CDR3 sequence: CASSRQGRGYNEQFF. For the CDR3, the DNA is TGTGCCAGCAGCCGACAGGGGAGGGGGTACAATGAGCAGTTCTTC. The V call is TRBV11-2, the J call TRBJ2-1, with TRBD1 as a possible D gene (8 bases). Germline lookup yields CDR1 SGHAT and CDR2 FQNNGV. The CDR3 spans 15 residues. V lost 5 bases, J lost 4 bases, and 15 bases lay in between.

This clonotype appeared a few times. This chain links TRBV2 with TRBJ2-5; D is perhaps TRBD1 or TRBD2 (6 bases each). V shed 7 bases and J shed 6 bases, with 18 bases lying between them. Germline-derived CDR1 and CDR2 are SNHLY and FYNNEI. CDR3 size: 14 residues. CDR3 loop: CASTLGGGRKTQYF. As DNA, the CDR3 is TGTGCCAGCACACTCGGGGGCGGCCGCAAGACCCAGTACTTC.

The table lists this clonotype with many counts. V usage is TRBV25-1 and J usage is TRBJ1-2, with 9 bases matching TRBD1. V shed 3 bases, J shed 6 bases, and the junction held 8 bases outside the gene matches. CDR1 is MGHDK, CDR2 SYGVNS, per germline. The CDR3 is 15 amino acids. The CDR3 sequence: CASSEHGTGLDGYTF. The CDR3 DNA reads TGTGCCAGCAGTGAGCACGGGACAGGGTTGGATGGCTACACCTTC.

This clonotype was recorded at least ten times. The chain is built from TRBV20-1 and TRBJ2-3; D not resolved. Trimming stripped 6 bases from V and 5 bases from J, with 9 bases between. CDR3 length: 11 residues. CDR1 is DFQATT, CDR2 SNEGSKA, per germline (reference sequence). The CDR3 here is CSATLVDTQYF. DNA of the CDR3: TGCAGTGCCACCCTCGTAGATACGCAGTATTTT.

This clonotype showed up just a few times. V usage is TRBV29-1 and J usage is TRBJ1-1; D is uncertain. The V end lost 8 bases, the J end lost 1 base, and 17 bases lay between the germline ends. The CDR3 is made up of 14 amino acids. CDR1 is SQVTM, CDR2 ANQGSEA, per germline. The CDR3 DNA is TGCAGCCCGAGGGCAGCTCATCCGAACACTGAAGCTTTCTTT. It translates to CSPRAAHPNTEAFF.

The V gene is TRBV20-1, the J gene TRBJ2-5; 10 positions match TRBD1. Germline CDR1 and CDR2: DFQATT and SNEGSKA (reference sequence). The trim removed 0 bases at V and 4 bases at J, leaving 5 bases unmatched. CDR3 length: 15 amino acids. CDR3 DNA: TGCAGTGCTAGAGAACCCGGGACAGGGGCAGAGACCCAGTACTTC. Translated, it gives CSAREPGTGAETQYF.

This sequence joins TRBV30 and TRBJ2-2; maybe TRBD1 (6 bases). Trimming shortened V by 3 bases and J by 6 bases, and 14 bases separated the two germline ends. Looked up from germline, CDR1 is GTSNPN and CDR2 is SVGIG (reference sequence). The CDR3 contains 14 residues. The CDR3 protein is CAWSSDYRAGELFF. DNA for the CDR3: TGTGCCTGGAGCTCGGATTACAGGGCCGGGGAGCTGTTTTTT.

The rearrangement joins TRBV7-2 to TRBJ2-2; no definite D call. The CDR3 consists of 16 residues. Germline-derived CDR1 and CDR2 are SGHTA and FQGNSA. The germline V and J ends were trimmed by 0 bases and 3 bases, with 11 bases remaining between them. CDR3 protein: CASSLAGSSDTGELFF. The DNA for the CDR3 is TGTGCCAGCAGCTTAGCAGGGTCCTCAGACACCGGGGAGCTGTTTTTT.

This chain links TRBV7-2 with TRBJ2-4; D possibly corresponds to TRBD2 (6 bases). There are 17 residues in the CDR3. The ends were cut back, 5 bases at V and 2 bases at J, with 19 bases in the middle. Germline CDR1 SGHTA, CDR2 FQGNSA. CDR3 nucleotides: TGTGCCAGCAGCCCCCGGGAGAGGCGGGATACCAAAAACATTCAGTACTTC. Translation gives CASSPRERRDTKNIQYF.

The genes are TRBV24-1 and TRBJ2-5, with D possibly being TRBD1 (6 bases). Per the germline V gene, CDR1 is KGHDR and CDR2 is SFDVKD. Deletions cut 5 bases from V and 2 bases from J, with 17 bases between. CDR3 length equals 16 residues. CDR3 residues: CATSATGTTFQETQYF. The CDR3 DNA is TGTGCCACCAGTGCCACCGGGACAACGTTTCAAGAGACCCAGTACTTC.

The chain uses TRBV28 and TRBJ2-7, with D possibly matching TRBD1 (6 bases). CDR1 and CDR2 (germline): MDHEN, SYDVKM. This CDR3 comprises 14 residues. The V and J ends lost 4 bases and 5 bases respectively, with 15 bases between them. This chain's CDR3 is CASSWDTVVNEQYF. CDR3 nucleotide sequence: TGTGCCAGCAGTTGGGACACCGTAGTAAACGAGCAGTACTTC.

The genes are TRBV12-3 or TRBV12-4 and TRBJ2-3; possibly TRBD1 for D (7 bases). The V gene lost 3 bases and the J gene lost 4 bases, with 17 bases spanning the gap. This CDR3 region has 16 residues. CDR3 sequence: CASSFRGVFIPDTQYF. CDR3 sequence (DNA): TGTGCCAGCAGTTTCAGGGGGGTTTTTATCCCAGATACGCAGTATTTT.

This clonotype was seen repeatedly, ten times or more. CDR3 bases: TGCAGTGCCCGGGGACTAGCGGGATTACTCGTGCGGGAGACCCAGTACTTC. Translation: CSARGLAGLLVRETQYF. This chain connects TRBV20-1 to TRBJ2-5; 13 nucleotides agree with TRBD2. The CDR3 consists of 17 residues. Germline V gene sequence: CDR1 DFQATT, CDR2 SNEGSKA (reference sequence). The ends lost 6 bases at V and 5 bases at J; junction bases unmatched: 15.

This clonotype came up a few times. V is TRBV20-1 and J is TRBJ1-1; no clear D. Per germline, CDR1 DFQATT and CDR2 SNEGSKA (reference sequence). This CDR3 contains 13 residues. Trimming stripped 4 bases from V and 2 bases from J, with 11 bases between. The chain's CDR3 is CSAKALRNTEAFF. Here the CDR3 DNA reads TGCAGTGCTAAAGCGCTACGAAACACTGAAGCTTTCTTT.

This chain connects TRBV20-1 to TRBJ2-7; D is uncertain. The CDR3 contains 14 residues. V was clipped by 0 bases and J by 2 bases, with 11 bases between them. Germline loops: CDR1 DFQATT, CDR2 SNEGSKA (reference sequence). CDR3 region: CSARDNMGTYEQYF. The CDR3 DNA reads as TGCAGTGCTAGAGATAATATGGGGACCTACGAGCAGTACTTC.

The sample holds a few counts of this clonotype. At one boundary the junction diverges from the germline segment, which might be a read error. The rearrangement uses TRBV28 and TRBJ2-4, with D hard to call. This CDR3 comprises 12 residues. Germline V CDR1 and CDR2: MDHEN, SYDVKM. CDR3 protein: CASSWARNIQYF. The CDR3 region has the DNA TGTGCCAGCAGTTGGGCCAGAAACATTCAGTACTTC.

The CDR3 is CATSWGRREKLFF. CDR3 nucleotides: TGTGCCACTTCCTGGGGAAGACGTGAAAAACTGTTTTTT. The rearrangement links TRBV12-3 or TRBV12-4 to TRBJ1-4; D is uncertain. This CDR3 region has 13 residues. V lost 10 bases and J lost 7, with 16 bases in between.

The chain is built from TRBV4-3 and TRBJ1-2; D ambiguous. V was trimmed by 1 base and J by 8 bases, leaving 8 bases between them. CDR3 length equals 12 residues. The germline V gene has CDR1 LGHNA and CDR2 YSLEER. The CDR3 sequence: CASSQGGAGYTF. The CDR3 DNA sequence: TGCGCCAGCAGCCAAGGGGGTGCGGGCTACACCTTC.

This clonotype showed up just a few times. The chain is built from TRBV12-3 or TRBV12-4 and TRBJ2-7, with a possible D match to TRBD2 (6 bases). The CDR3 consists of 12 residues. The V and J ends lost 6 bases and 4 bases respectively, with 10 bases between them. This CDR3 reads CASRGGTYEQYF. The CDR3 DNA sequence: TGTGCCAGCAGGGGCGGGACTTACGAGCAGTACTTC.

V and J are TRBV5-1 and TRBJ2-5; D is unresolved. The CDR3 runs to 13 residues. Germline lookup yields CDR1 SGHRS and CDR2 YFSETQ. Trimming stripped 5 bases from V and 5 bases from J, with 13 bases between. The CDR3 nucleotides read TGCGCCAGCAGACCGAACAATGAGGAGACCCAGTACTTC. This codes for CASRPNNEETQYF.

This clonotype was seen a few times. The CDR3 sequence: CASSLEPTGGEKLFF. CDR3 in DNA: TGTGCCAGCAGTTTAGAACCCACAGGCGGTGAAAAACTGTTTTTT. V gene TRBV12-3 or TRBV12-4 combines with J gene TRBJ1-4; weak D call: TRBD1 (5 bases). Trimming took off 1 base at V and 7 bases at J, with 13 bases between the two ends. This CDR3 comprises 15 residues.

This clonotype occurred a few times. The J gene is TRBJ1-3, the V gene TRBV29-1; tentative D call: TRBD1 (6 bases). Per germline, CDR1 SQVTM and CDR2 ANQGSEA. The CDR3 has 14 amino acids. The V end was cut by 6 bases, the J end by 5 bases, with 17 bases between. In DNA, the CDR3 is TGCAGCGTCTATGGGGGGGGCGTTAGAAACACCATATATTTT. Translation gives CSVYGGGVRNTIYF.

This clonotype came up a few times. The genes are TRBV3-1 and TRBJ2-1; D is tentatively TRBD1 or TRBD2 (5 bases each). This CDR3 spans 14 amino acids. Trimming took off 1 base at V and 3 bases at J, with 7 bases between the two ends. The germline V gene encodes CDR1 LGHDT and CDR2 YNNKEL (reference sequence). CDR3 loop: CASSQGDHYNEQFF. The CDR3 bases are TGTGCCAGCAGCCAAGGGGACCACTACAATGAGCAGTTCTTC.